The 3 T cell receptor beta chains below were found in one sample sequenced in a study of T-cell reconstitution after alpha-beta-depleted transplantation in children. A TCRbeta library incorporating unique molecular identifiers was prepared. TCRdb re-called the PCR reads through MiXCR, storing one row per CDR3 protein. This repertoire shows roughly 200,000 distinct CDR3 sequences, about 8.7% found once; its top ten account for roughly a third. Sequenced here: PBMCs, mostly from graft donor cells, sampled 360 days after TCRalphabeta/CD19-depleted stem cell transplant. The receptors derive from a male patient between 2 and 15 years old who had a stem cell transplant for acute myeloid leukemia, so the T cells may come from the graft donor.

This clonotype was counted at least ten times. The junction does not match germline at one end; this may be a read error. This rearrangement joins TRBV7-7 to TRBJ2-7; D not certain. This CDR3 is built from 13 residues. Germline lookup yields CDR1 SSHAT and CDR2 FNYEAQ (reference sequence). CDR3 nucleotides: TGTGCTAGCAGCCAAGGAAAGGGCCACGAGCAGTACTTC. It encodes CASSQGKGHEQYF.

Ten or more counts support this clonotype. At one of its ends the junction is not consistent with the germline gene, which may arise from a read error. This chain links TRBV28 with TRBJ2-5; 7 bases match TRBD1. Germline V gene data show CDR1 as MDHEN and CDR2 as SYDVKM. This CDR3 comprises 14 residues. CDR3 in amino acids: CASGLNEGAKTQYF. The CDR3 DNA follows: TGTGCCAGCGGTTTGAATGAGGGGGCCAAGACCCAGTACTTC.

This clonotype has a count of ten or more. Mismatch with germline at one junction end may stem from a read error. This rearrangement joins TRBV5-1 to TRBJ2-5; 9 positions match TRBD1. From germline, CDR1 is SGHRS and CDR2 YFSETQ. The CDR3 has 14 residues. CDR3 sequence reads: CASSLGQGRETQYF. The CDR3 DNA reads TGTGCCAGCAGTCTGGGACAGGGCAGAGAGACCCAGTACTTC.